The next 13 T cell receptor beta chains were all read from a single sample in a study of T-cell memory formation after mild COVID-19. TCRdb ran MiXCR on the 5' RACE reads and lists one entry per CDR3 protein. The top ten hold about 12% of the sample, which has about 470,000 distinct CDR3 sequences, roughly 23% seen once. Sequenced input: PBMCs or a T cell subset sorted from them (not recorded which). Receptor source: an adult woman who had mild COVID-19 (a few samples of this study predate the infection). Cell type and time point are not known.

This clonotype was found many times. This chain links TRBV7-8 with TRBJ2-4; 11 positions match TRBD1. This CDR3 is 17 amino acids long. CDR1 SGHVS and CDR2 FQNEAQ come from the germline V gene. Trimming cost V 0 bases and J 6 bases; bases outside gene matches: 7. Here the CDR3 reads CASSLAALGTGGNIQYF. The CDR3 DNA sequence: TGTGCCAGCAGCTTAGCGGCCTTGGGGACAGGGGGAAACATTCAGTACTTC. The complete variable domain, with remaining parts taken from reference TRBV7-8 and TRBJ2-4, reads GAGVSQSPRYKVAKRGQDVALRCDPISGHVSLFWYQQALGQGPEFLTYFQNEAQLDKSGLPSDRFFAERPEGSVSTLKIQRTQQEDSAVYLCASSLAALGTGGNIQYFGAGTRLSVL.

The rearrangement joins TRBV21-1 to TRBJ2-5; TRBD1, the table's D call, lacks a check against the DNA. TRBV21-1 is a documented pseudogene. There are 11 residues in the CDR3. CDR3 DNA sequence: TGTGCCAATACGAGGGGAGAGACCCAGTACTTC. It encodes CANTRGETQYF.

This clonotype was detected ten times or more. The chain carries TRBV11-2 and TRBJ2-7; TRBD2 matches at 12 bases. Germline V lookup: CDR1 SGHAT, CDR2 FQNNGV. V was clipped by 5 bases and J by 5 bases; unmatched bases: 4. This CDR3 region has 14 residues. The CDR3 nucleotides are TGTGCCAGCAGCGCCGGACTAGCGGGGAACGAGCAGTACTTC. Its protein product is CASSAGLAGNEQYF.

The sample holds a few counts of this clonotype. The chain combines TRBV12-3 or TRBV12-4 with TRBJ2-1; TRBD2 agrees at 13 bases. This CDR3 contains 15 residues. Trimming removed 6 bases from V and 6 bases from J; junction bases left unmatched: 5. The CDR3 sequence: CASSSLAGGGNEQFF. The CDR3 bases are TGTGCCAGCAGCTCACTAGCGGGGGGGGGCAATGAGCAGTTCTTC.

Note on this clonotype: Mismatch with germline at one junction end may stem from a read error. The rearrangement uses TRBV20-1 and TRBJ2-3; TRBD2 aligns across 8 bases. Per the germline V gene, CDR1 is DFQATT and CDR2 is SNEGSKA (reference sequence). This CDR3 contains 14 residues. The CDR3, as DNA: TGCAGTGCCAGAGCGGGGGCGAACACAGATACGCAGTATTTT. It specifies CSARAGANTDTQYF.

The table lists this clonotype with a few counts. The gene calls are TRBV7-9 and TRBJ2-1; 7 positions match TRBD1. Germline V gene lookup returns CDR1 SEHNR and CDR2 FQNEAQ (reference sequence). V was clipped by 2 bases and J by 4 bases; unmatched bases: 14. The CDR3 sequence is 18 residues long. DNA of the CDR3: TGTGCCAGCAGCTTAAGTTCCCCCGACCGGGACAGTTACAATGAGCAGTTCTTC. Protein: CASSLSSPDRDSYNEQFF.

The table lists this clonotype with a few counts. V and J are TRBV11-3 and TRBJ2-2; 7 nucleotides line up with TRBD2. The CDR3 loop spans 17 amino acids. The germline V gene has CDR1 SGHNT and CDR2 YENEEA. With 5 bases clipped from V and 6 bases from J, the junction kept 15 bases outside the gene matches. The CDR3 reads CASSHGLGGYDAGELFF. The CDR3 bases are TGTGCCAGCAGCCACGGACTGGGGGGGTACGACGCCGGGGAGCTGTTTTTT. The variable domain in full, with the rest retrieved from reference TRBV11-3 and TRBJ2-2, is EAGVVQSPRYKIIEKKQPVAFWCNPISGHNTLYWYLQNLGQGPELLIRYENEEAVDDSQLPKDRFSAERLKGVDSTLKIQPAELGDSAVYLCASSHGLGGYDAGELFFGEGSRLTVL.

CDR3 in DNA: TGCAGCGTTGAATGGTCTCACAGCAACACTGAAGCTTTCTTT. It is translated as CSVEWSHSNTEAFF. This rearrangement joins TRBV29-1 to TRBJ1-1; D not resolved. Germline-derived CDR1 and CDR2 are SQVTM and ANQGSEA. The CDR3 covers 14 residues. Trimming took off 2 bases at V and 2 bases at J, with 12 bases between the two ends.

This chain links TRBV14 with TRBJ2-7; no clear D. V was pared by 6 bases and J by 0 bases, with 15 bases between. Germline V gene sequence: CDR1 SGHDN, CDR2 FVKESK. This CDR3 region has 15 residues. DNA for the CDR3: TGTGCCAGCAGTCCCTCCCTGCCCACCTCCTACGAGCAGTACTTC. Translation: CASSPSLPTSYEQYF.

The J gene is TRBJ2-1, the V gene TRBV7-2; D gene unclear. CDR3 length: 17 residues. Germline assignment: CDR1 SGHTA and CDR2 FQGNSA. Trimming removed 4 bases at V and 2 bases at J, with 18 bases between. CDR3 sequence: CASSSTGPSGPYNEQFF. The CDR3 DNA reads TGTGCCAGCAGCTCTACCGGGCCCTCAGGACCCTACAATGAGCAGTTCTTC.

The chain couples TRBV12-3 or TRBV12-4 to TRBJ2-2; unclear D gene. V lost 3 bases, J lost 0 bases, and 8 bases lay in between. This CDR3 contains 15 residues. DNA of the CDR3: TGTGCCAGCAGTTTCCGAGTCGCGAACACCGGGGAGCTGTTTTTT. This sequence encodes CASSFRVANTGELFF.

The J gene is TRBJ1-6, the V gene TRBV3-1, with D hard to call. Germline V gene data show CDR1 as LGHDT and CDR2 as YNNKEL (reference sequence). Trimming shortened V by 0 bases and J by 9 bases, and 6 bases separated the two germline ends. The CDR3 runs 13 residues. The CDR3 loop reads CASSQDLLSPLHF. CDR3 sequence (DNA): TGTGCCAGCAGCCAAGATCTGCTTTCACCCCTCCACTTT.

Written as DNA, the CDR3 is TGTGCCTGGAGTAACGGCTACGAGCAGTACTTC. This encodes CAWSNGYEQYF. This chain links TRBV30 with TRBJ2-7; D is unclear. Germline V gives CDR1 GTSNPN, CDR2 SVGIG (reference sequence). This CDR3 is 11 amino acids long. Trimming removed 2 bases from V and 3 bases from J, with 5 bases in between.